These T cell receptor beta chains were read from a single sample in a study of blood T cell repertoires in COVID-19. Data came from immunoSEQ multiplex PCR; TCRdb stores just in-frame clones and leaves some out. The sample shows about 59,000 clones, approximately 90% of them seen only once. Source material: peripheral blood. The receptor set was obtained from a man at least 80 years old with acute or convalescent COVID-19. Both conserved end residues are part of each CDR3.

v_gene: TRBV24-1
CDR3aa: CATSDTGSRPRGELFF

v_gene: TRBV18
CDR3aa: CASSSQQGAYGNTIYF

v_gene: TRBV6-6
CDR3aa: CASTRDRANSPLHF

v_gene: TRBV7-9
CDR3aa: CASSSGQGSYNEQFF

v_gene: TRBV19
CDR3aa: CASTTGSVNTEAFF

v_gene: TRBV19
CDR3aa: CASNFPGHPSSGNTIYF

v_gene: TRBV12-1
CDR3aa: CASSSAGANSYEQYF

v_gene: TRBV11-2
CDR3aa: CASSLTGAALYEQYF

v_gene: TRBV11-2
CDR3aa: CASSPRTGMNNEQFF

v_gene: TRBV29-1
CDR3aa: CSVERVAYGYTF

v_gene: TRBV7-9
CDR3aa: CASCPSATNEKLFF

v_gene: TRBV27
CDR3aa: CASSLSGQSYEQYF

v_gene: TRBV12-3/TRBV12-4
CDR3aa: CASSSRENQPQHF

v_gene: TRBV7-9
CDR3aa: CASSLSMQAGELFF

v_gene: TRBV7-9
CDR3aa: CASSLGASGGTDTQYF

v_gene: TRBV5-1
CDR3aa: CASSDPRTGRYEQYF

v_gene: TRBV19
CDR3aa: CASKPGQAEETQYF

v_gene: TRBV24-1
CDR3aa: CATSDPPGTGEQPQHF

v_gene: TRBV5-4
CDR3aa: CASSLPQGSPLHF

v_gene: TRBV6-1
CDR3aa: CASSEGPGVRMRYTF

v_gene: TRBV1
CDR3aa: CTSSQSGTNFEETQYF

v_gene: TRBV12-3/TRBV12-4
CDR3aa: CASRQTGIAEAFF